This T cell receptor (beta chain) was recovered during a study of T cell repertoires in cytomegalovirus infection. One entry per CDR3 protein results from TCRdb running MiXCR on the reads. The sample holds some 320,000 distinct CDR3 sequences, about 27% seen once. Germline CDR1 is LGHNA and CDR2 is YNFKEQ. J was trimmed by 3 bases and V by 2 bases; bases with no gene match: 3. CDR3 length: 14 residues. On this clonotype itself: Antigen specificity is unknown.

The source of this sequence is a human donor in good health (CMV status not recorded). Some clones in this sample may be carry-over from other donors' samples. The sample in question was cultured PBMCs, obtained from culture after CMV antigen stimulation. This chain joins TRBV4-2 and TRBJ2-7; 8 bases agree with TRBD2. CDR3 residues: CASSQREGVYEQYF. CDR3 nucleotides: TGTGCCAGCAGCCAACGGGAGGGCGTCTACGAGCAGTACTTC.